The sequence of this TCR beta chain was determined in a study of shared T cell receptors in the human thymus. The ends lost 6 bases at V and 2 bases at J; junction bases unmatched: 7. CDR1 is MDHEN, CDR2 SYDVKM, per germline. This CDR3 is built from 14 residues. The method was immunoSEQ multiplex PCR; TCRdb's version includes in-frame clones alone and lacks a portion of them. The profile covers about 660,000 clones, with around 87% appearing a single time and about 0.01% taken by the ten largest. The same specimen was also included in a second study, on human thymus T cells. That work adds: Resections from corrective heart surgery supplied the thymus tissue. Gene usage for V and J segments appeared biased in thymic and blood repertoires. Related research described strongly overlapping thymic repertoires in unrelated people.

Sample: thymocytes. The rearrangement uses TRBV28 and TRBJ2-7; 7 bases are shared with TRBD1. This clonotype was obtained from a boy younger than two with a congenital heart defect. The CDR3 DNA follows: TGTGCCAGCAGCTCGTTAGGGGGCCCCTACGAGCAGTACTTC. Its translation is CASSSLGGPYEQYF.